This TCR beta chain was documented in a study of OX40 agonist ivuxolimab in advanced cancers. The repertoire was sequenced with immunoSEQ multiplex PCR; TCRdb's copy has only in-frame clones and lacks some. The sample lists about 63,000 clones, 70% to 90% occurring once. This clonotype was obtained from an adult with an advanced solid tumor such as melanoma, head and neck, liver or kidney cancer. The sequencing here drew on CD4+ or CD8+ T cells sorted from blood, taken in a trial of the OX40 agonist ivuxolimab.

The chain's CDR3 is CASSQEGVRNYGYTF. In DNA, the CDR3 is TGCGCCAGCAGCCAAGAGGGGGTCAGGAACTATGGCTACACCTTC. This chain links TRBV4-1 with TRBJ1-2; tentative D call: TRBD1 (5 bases). The CDR3 has 15 amino acids. In germline, CDR1 is MGHRA, CDR2 YSYEKL. The V end was cut by 0 bases, the J end by 2 bases, with 10 bases between.